This T cell receptor (beta chain) was sequenced during a study of cytomegalovirus exposure and HLA in healthy donors. Study-level results: Fewer N-insertions (relative to the roughly 730-donor mean) were reportedly seen in an Asian-associated ancestry cluster in a later analysis. In vitro testing confirmed a few CMV-associated chains as specific for CMV antigens. Most CMV-associated TCR beta chains were later found to appear HLA-restricted.

The PCR made use of 60 Vbeta and 13 Jbeta primers. Sequencing used immunoSEQ multiplex PCR; TCRdb keeps in-frame clones, though not all of them. The sample lists 200,000 to 300,000 clones, 85% occurring once. Deletions cut 0 bases from V and 7 bases from J, with 21 bases between. In germline, CDR1 is GTSNPN, CDR2 SVGIG (reference sequence). The CDR3 covers 16 residues. A remark on this clone: Its antigen is unknown.

Sequencing was performed on PBMCs. The chain links TRBV30 to TRBJ1-2; possible D gene TRBD1, 5 bases. The TCR sequence derives from a girl aged 2 to 10 in good health and CMV-seronegative. The CDR3 protein is CAWSVAMVRVGPGYTF. CDR3 sequence (DNA): TGTGCCTGGAGTGTCGCGATGGTCAGGGTGGGGCCTGGCTACACCTTC.